The clone carrying this TCR beta chain was picked up many times. The sample is drawn from a study of blood T cells in healthy people across ages. A sample-barcoded 5' primer and a J-beta primer mix were used in a second PCR of roughly 6 to 11 cycles. From the 5' RACE reads, TCRdb called clonotypes with MiXCR, one entry per CDR3 protein. This sample yields 870,000 or so distinct CDR3 sequences, of which about 30% are seen a single time; 15% to 20% belongs to the top ten. J was trimmed by 0 bases and V by 5 bases; bases with no gene match: 21. Germline V gene lookup returns CDR1 DFQATT and CDR2 SNEGSKA (reference sequence). This CDR3 contains 20 residues.

The chain uses TRBV20-1 and TRBJ2-1, with 8 bases that match TRBD1. This sequence originates from a woman aged 80 or over in good health. The source material was blood. The CDR3 coding sequence is TGCAGTGCTCACGTCTGGGACAGGAAAATGGGGAAAGACTCCTACAATGAGCAGTTCTTC. It yields the protein CSAHVWDRKMGKDSYNEQFF.